This TCR beta chain appears in the sequencing data of a study of T cell repertoires and HLA-DP antigens. Study in general: The donors, ranging 18-to-29 to 60-to-69 years, included two males and one female. DNA input averaged roughly 230 ng in sorted CD137+CD4+ and around 1,100 ng in pre-culture CD4+. Study results and caveats: The CD4+ repertoire was not split into naive and memory.

The PCR primers covered 54 TRBV and 13 TRBJ segments. Method: immunoSEQ multiplex PCR; TCRdb's copy keeps in-frame clones and lacks some. In the table there are around 110,000 clones, about 92% of which are singletons. The V end was cut by 0 bases, the J end by 0 bases, with 10 bases between. This CDR3 region has 15 residues. The germline CDR1 and CDR2 sequences are SGDLS and YYNGEE. In regard to this clone: Its target is unknown.

The source is a young woman in good health and CMV-seronegative. The specimen was CD4+ T cells from PBMCs. The rearrangement links TRBV9 to TRBJ2-7; D is possibly TRBD1 or TRBD2 (5 bases each). For the CDR3, the DNA is TGTGCCAGCAGCGTAGAAGGGGAGAGCTCCTACGAGCAGTACGTC. Translation: CASSVEGESSYEQYV.